A single sample is the source of the 3 T cell receptor beta chains below, sequenced in a study of blood T cell repertoires in COVID-19. Only in-frame clones appear in the TCRdb table, and some are missing; sequencing was by immunoSEQ multiplex PCR. There are approximately 670,000 clones in the sample; 85% to 90% occur only once, and under 0.3% lies in the top ten. The sequenced sample was peripheral blood. Receptor source: a woman under 30 with acute or convalescent COVID-19.

The chain employs TRBV9 and TRBJ1-2, with D hard to call. Germline V CDR1 and CDR2: SGDLS, YYNGEE. V lost 0 bases and J 0 bases, leaving 12 bases between the germline ends. The CDR3 is 16 residues long. CDR3 residues: CASSVATDLANYGYTF. CDR3 nucleotides: TGTGCCAGCAGCGTAGCTACGGACTTAGCTAACTATGGCTACACCTTC.

This chain uses TRBV5-4 with TRBJ2-5; perhaps TRBD1 as D (5 bases). The CDR3 sequence is 14 residues long. V lost 0 bases and J lost 5, with 11 bases in between. Germline CDR1 is SGHNT and CDR2 is YYREEE (reference sequence). The CDR3 reads CASSLEDISETQYF. The CDR3 DNA follows: TGTGCCAGCAGCTTGGAGGACATATCTGAGACCCAGTACTTC.

V usage is TRBV2 and J usage is TRBJ1-1, with 9 bases that match TRBD1. Germline V gene data show CDR1 as SNHLY and CDR2 as FYNNEI. The J segment lost 1 base and the V segment lost 5 bases, leaving 5 bases of the junction unmatched. The CDR3 length is 15 residues. In nucleotides, the CDR3 is TGTGCCAGCAGTCGACAGGGGGTGGAGAACACTGAAGCTTTCTTT. As protein: CASSRQGVENTEAFF.